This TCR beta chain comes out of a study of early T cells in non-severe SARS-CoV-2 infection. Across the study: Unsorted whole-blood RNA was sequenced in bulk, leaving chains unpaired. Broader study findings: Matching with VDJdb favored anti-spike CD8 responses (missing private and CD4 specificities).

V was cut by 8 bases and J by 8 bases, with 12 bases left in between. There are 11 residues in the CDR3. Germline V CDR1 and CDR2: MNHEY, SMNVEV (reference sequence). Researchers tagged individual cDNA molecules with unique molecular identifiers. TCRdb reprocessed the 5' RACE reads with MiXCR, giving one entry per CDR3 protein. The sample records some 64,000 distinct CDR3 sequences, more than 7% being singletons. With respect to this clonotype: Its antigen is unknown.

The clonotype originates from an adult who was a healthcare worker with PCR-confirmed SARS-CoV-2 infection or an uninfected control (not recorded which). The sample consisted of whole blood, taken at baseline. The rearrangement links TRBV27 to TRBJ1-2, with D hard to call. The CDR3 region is CASRDYSGYTF. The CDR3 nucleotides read TGTGCCAGCCGGGATTACTCGGGCTACACCTTC.